This note documents a single TCR beta chain sequence. The antigen is undetermined. Looked up from germline, CDR1 is SEHNR and CDR2 is FQNEAQ (reference sequence). The length of the CDR3 is 18 residues. The junction had 17 bases not matched to a gene; V was cut back by 3 bases and J by 10 bases. The sample is drawn from a study of long-term antiretroviral therapy in people with HIV. Study-level points and caveats: Controls exceeded HIV repertoires in CDR3 length range.

Survey level was the resolution at which the v3.0 immunoSEQ assay ran. Data came from immunoSEQ multiplex PCR; TCRdb stores just in-frame clones and leaves some out. In the table there are approximately 14,000 clones, approximately 80% of which are singletons. V and J are TRBV7-9 and TRBJ2-1, with 11 bases identical to TRBD2. This sequence was found in a man in his forties with HIV. Source: unsorted PBMCs, taken just before starting antiretroviral therapy. The CDR3 DNA is TGTGCCAGCAGCTTGGGAGGGGTGATGACTAGCGGGAAGTGGGAGCAGTTCTTC. It encodes CASSLGGVMTSGKWEQFF.